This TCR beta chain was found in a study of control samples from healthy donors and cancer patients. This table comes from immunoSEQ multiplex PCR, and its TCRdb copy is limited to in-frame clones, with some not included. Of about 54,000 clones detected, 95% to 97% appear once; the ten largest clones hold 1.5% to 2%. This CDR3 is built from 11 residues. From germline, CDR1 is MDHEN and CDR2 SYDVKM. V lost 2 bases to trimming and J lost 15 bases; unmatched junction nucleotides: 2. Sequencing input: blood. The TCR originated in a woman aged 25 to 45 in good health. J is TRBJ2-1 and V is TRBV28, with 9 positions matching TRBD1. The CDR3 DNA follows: TGTGCCAGCAGTTTAGGACAGGGGCGGTTCTTC. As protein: CASSLGQGRFF.